The 27 T cell receptor beta chains below were found in one sample sequenced in a study of glioma-infiltrating T cells. The iRepertoire nested amplicon-rescue multiplex PCR amplified TCR alpha and beta CDR3s from RNA. TCRdb recomputed calls from the multiplex PCR reads with MiXCR, one row per CDR3 protein. The sample carries 95,000 to 110,000 distinct CDR3 sequences, around 28% recorded once. Sample: glioma tissue, nonneoplastic brain tissue, or PBMCs (not recorded which). Receptors originate from a human donor with low-grade glioma or glioblastoma, undergoing nonglioma brain surgery, or in good health (not recorded which).

Notes on this clonotype: A much larger clone is a single base away; this may be a read error. The V and J genes are TRBV14 and TRBJ1-1; maybe TRBD1 (6 bases). V lost 4 bases and J 1 base, leaving 10 bases between the germline ends. This CDR3 is 14 amino acids long. CDR1 is SGHDN, CDR2 FVKESK, per germline. The CDR3 DNA is TGTGCCAGCAGCCGGGACACAACGAACACTGAAGCTTTCTTT. Translated, it gives CASSRDTTNTEAFF.

This clonotype was seen many times. This rearrangement joins TRBV27 to TRBJ1-1, with a weak D call TRBD1 (5 bases). The V gene's germline CDR1 is MNHEY and CDR2 SMNVEV (reference sequence). V shed 3 bases and J shed 0 bases, with 20 bases lying between them. This CDR3 region has 18 residues. As DNA, the CDR3 is TGTGCCAGCAGTTTCCTCCGGGACCCGACTGGGTTGAACACTGAAGCTTTCTTT. This gives the protein CASSFLRDPTGLNTEAFF.

This clonotype came up many times. The gene calls are TRBV27 and TRBJ1-5, with D maybe TRBD1 (6 bases). Trimming removed 3 bases at V and 0 bases at J, with 15 bases between. The CDR3 is 17 residues long. Germline V CDR1 and CDR2: MNHEY, SMNVEV (reference sequence). The CDR3 protein is CASSFEGGGISNQPQHF. The CDR3 DNA sequence: TGTGCCAGCAGTTTTGAAGGAGGGGGAATTAGCAATCAGCCCCAGCATTTT.

This clonotype was counted ten times or more. This chain uses TRBV20-1 with TRBJ1-5; TRBD1 aligns across 7 bases. Germline V lookup: CDR1 DFQATT, CDR2 SNEGSKA (reference sequence). The CDR3 sequence is 17 residues long. V shed 0 bases, J shed 4 bases, and the junction held 12 bases outside the gene matches. The CDR3 protein is CSARERDSPTSNQPQHF. Here the CDR3 DNA reads TGCAGTGCTAGAGAGAGGGACAGTCCTACCTCAAATCAGCCCCAGCATTTT.

Comment on this clonotype: A much larger clone lies a single base off, so this may be a read error. This chain connects TRBV14 to TRBJ1-1; D might be TRBD1 (5 bases). Germline CDR1 and CDR2: SGHDN and FVKESK. The length of the CDR3 is 12 residues. The DNA of the CDR3 is TGTGACAGCAGCCACGGGAGGGGTGAGGCTTTCTTT. Protein: CDSSHGRGEAFF.

This clonotype has at least ten counts. CDR3 residues: CASSELAYLQETQYF. The CDR3 DNA is TGTGCCAGCAGTGAGTTAGCCTATCTTCAAGAGACCCAGTACTTC. V and J are TRBV6-1 and TRBJ2-5; D remains unclear. This CDR3 region has 15 residues. CDR1 and CDR2 from the germline V gene are MNHNS and SASEGT. V gave up 3 bases and J gave up 2 bases, with 13 bases separating them.

The V call is TRBV29-1, the J call TRBJ1-2; D not certain. V lost 4 bases, J lost 5 bases, and 8 bases lay in between. CDR1 SQVTM and CDR2 ANQGSEA come from the germline V gene. There are 11 residues in the CDR3. In nucleotides, the CDR3 is TGCAGCGTTGTATTGGATTATGGCTACACCTTC. Encoded protein: CSVVLDYGYTF.

This clonotype has ten or more counts. The chain is built from TRBV24-1 and TRBJ2-3; 14 nucleotides align to TRBD2. There are 17 residues in the CDR3. The ends lost 4 bases at V and 2 bases at J; junction bases unmatched: 4. CDR1 is KGHDR and CDR2 is SFDVKD in the germline V gene. The CDR3 loop reads CATSEGTSGGPTDTQYF. In DNA form, the CDR3 reads TGTGCCACCAGTGAGGGGACTAGCGGGGGACCCACAGATACGCAGTATTTT.

This clonotype occurred many times. This CDR3 reads CASSESLLYTF. The DNA of the CDR3 is TGTGCCAGCAGTGAATCTCTCCTCTACACCTTC. The V call is TRBV25-1, the J call TRBJ1-2; D remains ambiguous. Trimming stripped 1 base from V and 10 bases from J, with 7 bases between. The CDR3 is 11 residues long. CDR1 and CDR2 (germline): MGHDK, SYGVNS.

This clonotype was seen many times. This chain connects TRBV28 to TRBJ1-1; 7 nucleotides match TRBD1. Germline values: CDR1 MDHEN, CDR2 SYDVKM. The V gene end was trimmed by 3 bases and the J gene end by 10 bases; junction bases not matched to a gene: 14. CDR3 length: 15 amino acids. For the CDR3, the DNA is TGTGCCAGCAGTTTTGGGAGCCCCAGCCACAGGGGAGCTTTCTTT. Residues: CASSFGSPSHRGAFF.

This clonotype has only a few counts. The rearrangement links TRBV14 to TRBJ2-1; a possible D gene is TRBD1 (6 bases). Germline assignment: CDR1 SGHDN and CDR2 FVKESK. The germline V and J ends were trimmed by 4 bases and 9 bases, with 13 bases remaining between them. The CDR3 covers 13 residues. CDR3 amino acids: CASSRNQGSEQFF. The CDR3 DNA is TGTGCCAGCAGCCGGAATCAGGGGAGTGAGCAGTTCTTC.

This clonotype has only a few counts. The chain employs TRBV28 and TRBJ2-4; the match to TRBD1 covers 8 bases. Germline V gene data show CDR1 as MDHEN and CDR2 as SYDVKM. Trimming removed 4 bases from V and 6 bases from J; junction bases left unmatched: 11. This CDR3 is built from 16 residues. DNA for the CDR3: TGTGCCAGCAGTTCCCCCCCAGGACAGGGTAGAAACATTCAGTACTTC. The encoded protein is CASSSPPGQGRNIQYF.

In this sample, this clonotype turned up a few times. The V and J genes are TRBV14 and TRBJ2-1; D is undetermined. This CDR3 is built from 14 residues. Per the germline V gene, CDR1 is SGHDN and CDR2 is FVKESK. V was shortened by 0 bases and J by 8 bases, with 11 bases between the two germline ends. CDR3 protein: CASSQERWVDEQFF. DNA of the CDR3: TGTGCCAGCAGCCAAGAGCGTTGGGTTGATGAGCAGTTCTTC.

This clonotype showed up many times. The chain has TRBV6-6 and TRBJ2-5; no clear D. In germline, CDR1 is MNHNY, CDR2 SVGAGI (reference sequence). V shed 0 bases and J shed 0 bases, with 5 bases lying between them. The CDR3 is 14 residues long. The CDR3 nucleotides are TGTGCCAGCAGTTACTCGGGGTACCAAGAGACCCAGTACTTC. Residues: CASSYSGYQETQYF.

The sample holds a few counts of this clonotype. The chain employs TRBV2 and TRBJ2-7; D not resolved. Germline assignment: CDR1 SNHLY and CDR2 FYNNEI. Trimming pared 3 bases from V and 10 bases from J, leaving 1 base between. The CDR3 consists of 8 residues. The CDR3 DNA follows: TGTGCCAGCAGTGACCAGTACTTC. Translation: CASSDQYF.

A note on this clonotype: Just one base apart from a much larger clone, this may be a read error. The chain employs TRBV29-1 and TRBJ2-7, with a possible D match to TRBD1 (6 bases). The CDR3 totals 18 residues. Per germline, CDR1 SQVTM and CDR2 ANQGSEA. The CDR3 here is CSVEDIKLQGGFTYDQYF. The CDR3 DNA reads TGCAGCGTTGAAGATATTAAGTTACAGGGCGGTTTTACCTACGATCAGTACTTC.

Ten or more counts support this clonotype. The rearrangement uses TRBV4-3 and TRBJ2-3; D unresolved. V lost 1 base and J lost 4, with 9 bases in between. The germline V gene has CDR1 LGHNA and CDR2 YSLEER. The CDR3 consists of 14 residues. The DNA of the CDR3 is TGCGCCAGCAGCCAAGGTAGTAATTCAGATACGCAGTATTTT. Translating gives CASSQGSNSDTQYF.

In regard to this clonotype: A read error is possible here, since a much larger clone lies one base away. The chain combines TRBV7-9 with TRBJ2-3; no clear D gene. In germline, CDR1 is SEHNR, CDR2 FQNEAQ (reference sequence). This CDR3 has 12 residues. Deletions cut 5 bases from V and 6 bases from J, with 9 bases between. CDR3 nucleotide sequence: TGTGCCAGCAGCATTGGCAGTGATACGCAGTATTTT. Protein sequence: CASSIGSDTQYF. Full variable domain (missing parts from reference TRBV7-9 and TRBJ2-3): DTGVSQNPRHKITKRGQNVTFRCDPISEHNRLYWYRQTLGQGPEFLTYFQNEAQLEKSRLLSDRFSAERPKGSFSTLEIQRTEQGDSAMYLCASSIGSDTQYFGPGTRLTVL.

The gene calls are TRBV3-1 and TRBJ1-1; no definite D call. The CDR3 spans 14 residues. Germline values: CDR1 LGHDT, CDR2 YNNKEL (reference sequence). Deletions cut 3 bases from V and 5 bases from J, with 13 bases between. CDR3 DNA sequence: TGTGCCAGCAGCCATATAGATGAGAGGACTGAAGCTTTCTTT. Encoded protein: CASSHIDERTEAFF.

This clonotype was counted at least ten times. The rearrangement uses TRBV6-1 and TRBJ1-3; D is undetermined. CDR1 is MNHNS, CDR2 SASEGT, per germline. This CDR3 has 14 residues. The V gene lost 7 bases and the J gene lost 4 bases, with 14 bases spanning the gap. The CDR3 spells CASTEDPRGNTIYF. CDR3 coding DNA: TGTGCCAGCACTGAGGACCCTCGGGGAAACACCATATATTTT.

The sample holds many counts of this clonotype. The CDR3 loop reads CASSPVFREQFF. The CDR3 coding sequence is TGTGCCAGCAGCCCCGTGTTCAGGGAGCAGTTCTTC. The chain uses TRBV6-2 or TRBV6-3 and TRBJ2-1; D remains ambiguous. The V end was cut by 6 bases, the J end by 10 bases, with 13 bases between. This CDR3 has 12 amino acids. Germline V lookup: CDR1 MNHEY, CDR2 SVGEGT.

Regarding this clonotype: One end of the junction is discordant with germline, which a read error may explain. The chain links TRBV27 to TRBJ1-1, with 7 bases aligning to TRBD1. Germline V CDR1 and CDR2: MNHEY, SMNVEV (reference sequence). The CDR3 is 14 amino acids. CDR3 in amino acids: CASSPGQKNTEAFF. The CDR3 coding sequence is TGTGCCAGCAGCCCGGGACAGAAGAACACTGAGGCTTTCTTT.

This clonotype was detected many times. The gene calls are TRBV7-9 and TRBJ2-7; D unresolved. The CDR3 spans 13 residues. Deletions cut 1 base from V and 6 bases from J, with 10 bases between. Per germline, CDR1 SEHNR and CDR2 FQNEAQ (reference sequence). CDR3 residues: CASSLVVSSEQYF. In DNA form, the CDR3 reads TGTGCCAGCAGCTTAGTGGTGTCTAGCGAGCAGTACTTC. Using reference TRBV7-9 and TRBJ2-7 for the parts outside the CDR3, the full variable domain is DTGVSQNPRHKITKRGQNVTFRCDPISEHNRLYWYRQTLGQGPEFLTYFQNEAQLEKSRLLSDRFSAERPKGSFSTLEIQRTEQGDSAMYLCASSLVVSSEQYFGPGTRLTVT.

This clonotype was counted only a few times. For the CDR3, the DNA is TGTGCCAGCTCGAGACAGGGAGGGGGGTGCGAGCAGTACTTC. As protein: CASSRQGGGCEQYF. This chain connects TRBV2 to TRBJ2-7, with D perhaps given as TRBD1 or TRBD2 (7 bases each). CDR1 and CDR2 from the germline V gene are SNHLY and FYNNEI. Between the trimmed V and J ends, which lost 8 bases and 6 bases, there was a span of 20 bases. CDR3 length equals 14 residues.

This sequence joins TRBV3-1 and TRBJ2-1; TRBD2 might be the D (5 bases). The germline gives CDR1 LGHDT, CDR2 YNNKEL (reference sequence). The CDR3 is 15 residues long. V was clipped by 2 bases and J by 7 bases, with 15 bases between them. The CDR3 is CASSQPHLGGNEQFF. CDR3 bases: TGTGCCAGCAGCCAACCCCATTTGGGCGGGAATGAGCAGTTCTTC.

In this sample, this clonotype turned up many times. The V gene is TRBV4-2, the J gene TRBJ1-1; 7 bases map to TRBD1. The trim removed 3 bases at V and 1 base at J, leaving 11 bases unmatched. Germline values: CDR1 LGHNA, CDR2 YNFKEQ. CDR3 length: 17 residues. This CDR3 reads CASSHATGVGENTEAFF. The CDR3 DNA reads as TGTGCCAGCAGCCACGCTACAGGGGTAGGGGAGAACACTGAAGCTTTCTTT.

A word on this clonotype: A clone one base away is much larger, so this may be a read error. The V gene is TRBV20-1, the J gene TRBJ2-1, with 8 bases that match TRBD2. The CDR3 is made up of 14 amino acids. Germline V CDR1 and CDR2: DFQATT, SNEGSKA (reference sequence). With 8 bases clipped from V and 4 bases from J, the junction kept 10 bases outside the gene matches. The DNA for the CDR3 is TGCAGTACTCGTACTAGCGGAGGATACAATGAGCAGTTCTTC. Protein product: CSTRTSGGYNEQFF.